The 11 T cell receptor beta chains given below trace back to one sample, sequenced in a study of blood T cells in healthy people across ages (dated by TCRdb to between 2014 and 2016). Libraries were made using 5' RACE. The sequencer listed for this sample is Illumina HiSeq 2500. The second PCR ran for about 6 to 12 cycles and used a J-beta primer mix along with a sample-barcoded 5' primer. TCRdb reanalyzed the raw reads on its own, using fastp at Q25 for trimming and MiXCR for clone calling, and kept in-frame beta chains. Under each unique CDR3 protein, matching rows form one entry showing the most common genes and DNA. In this sample the table shows roughly 900,000 distinct CDR3 sequences, 40% to 60% of which occur a single time. The ten largest clones capture 13% of the sample. Sequenced material: blood. Receptors originate from a man aged 30 to 39 in good health.

This clonotype was observed a few times. This chain links TRBV3-1 with TRBJ2-3, with 9 bases that match TRBD2. Losses at the gene ends were 0 bases for V and 6 bases for J; bases not matched to a gene: 7. The CDR3 has 16 amino acids. In germline, CDR1 is LGHDT, CDR2 YNNKEL (reference sequence). DNA for the CDR3: TGTGCCAGCAGCCAAGATGTGGCGGGGGGGTCGGATACGCAGTATTTT. The encoded protein is CASSQDVAGGSDTQYF.

CDR3 DNA: TGTGCCAGCAGCCCCCGGACTAGCGGGGCTTACAATGAGCAGTTCTTC. Translated, it gives CASSPRTSGAYNEQFF. The V gene is TRBV28, the J gene TRBJ2-1; 12 positions match TRBD2. The trim removed 6 bases at V and 4 bases at J, leaving 7 bases unmatched. CDR1 and CDR2 from the germline V gene are MDHEN and SYDVKM. The CDR3 length is 16 residues.

The genes are TRBV28 and TRBJ2-7; no clear D gene. Germline V gives CDR1 MDHEN, CDR2 SYDVKM. The CDR3 runs to 14 residues. The V end lost 5 bases, the J end lost 5 bases, and 16 bases lay between the germline ends. The CDR3 protein is CASSPPVRSHEQYF. The CDR3 DNA sequence: TGTGCCAGCAGTCCCCCAGTAAGGAGCCACGAGCAGTACTTC. Full variable domain (rest looked up from reference TRBV28 and TRBJ2-7): DVKVTQSSRYLVKRTGEKVFLECVQDMDHENMFWYRQDPGLGLRLIYFSYDVKMKEKGDIPEGYSVSREKKERFSLILESASTNQTSMYLCASSPPVRSHEQYFGPGTRLTVT.

The chain has TRBV20-1 and TRBJ2-7, with D perhaps TRBD1 or TRBD2 (5 bases each). V was shortened by 8 bases and J by 1 base, with 15 bases between the two germline ends. The CDR3 runs to 13 residues. CDR1 is DFQATT, CDR2 SNEGSKA, per germline (reference sequence). CDR3 coding DNA: TGCAGTCACGCCCAGGGCGGGTCCTACGAGCAGTACTTC. Its protein product is CSHAQGGSYEQYF.

This clonotype was recorded a few times. The chain uses TRBV20-1 and TRBJ1-5, with 8 nucleotides matching TRBD1. Germline loops: CDR1 DFQATT, CDR2 SNEGSKA (reference sequence). J gave up 2 bases and V 3 bases, and 12 bases lay outside the gene matches. CDR3 length: 17 residues. This chain's CDR3 is CSARPPTGASGNQPQHF. The CDR3 bases are TGCAGTGCTAGGCCCCCGACAGGGGCGTCCGGCAATCAGCCCCAGCATTTT.

In DNA form, the CDR3 reads TGTGCCAGCAGTTCAGGGGATTCAGAGACCCAGTACTTC. This gives the protein CASSSGDSETQYF. This chain joins TRBV7-9 and TRBJ2-5, with D perhaps matching TRBD1 (6 bases). CDR3 length equals 13 residues. Germline V gene sequence: CDR1 SEHNR, CDR2 FQNEAQ (reference sequence). Trimming shortened V by 6 bases and J by 4 bases, and 12 bases separated the two germline ends.

The genes are TRBV20-1 and TRBJ1-3, with D perhaps matching TRBD1 (5 bases). Germline CDR1 DFQATT, CDR2 SNEGSKA (reference sequence). With 0 bases removed from V and 4 bases from J, the gap between germline ends came to 13 bases. The length of the CDR3 is 15 residues. Here the CDR3 DNA reads TGCAGTGCTAGAGATTGGGACCGGTCCGGAAACACCATATATTTT. Its translation is CSARDWDRSGNTIYF.

V and J are TRBV6-1 and TRBJ2-7, with TRBD1 matching 10 bases. The CDR3 runs 17 residues. After removal of 11 bases from V and 1 base from J, the junction contained 17 bases not matched to a gene. The V gene's germline CDR1 is MNHNS and CDR2 SASEGT. The chain's CDR3 is CASREKKPGQGSYEQYF. Written as DNA, the CDR3 is TGTGCCTCCAGGGAAAAAAAACCGGGACAGGGGTCCTACGAGCAGTACTTC.

This chain links TRBV20-1 with TRBJ2-3; the D gene is possibly TRBD1 (5 bases). Germline loops: CDR1 DFQATT, CDR2 SNEGSKA (reference sequence). Trimming removed 1 base from V and 3 bases from J, with 8 bases in between. The length of the CDR3 is 13 residues. DNA of the CDR3: TGCAGTGCTAGAGTCCGGACAACAGATACGCAGTATTTT. Translating gives CSARVRTTDTQYF.

The genes are TRBV2 and TRBJ2-1; tentative D call: TRBD1 (6 bases). This CDR3 comprises 15 residues. The V and J ends lost 4 bases and 7 bases respectively, with 17 bases between them. Germline V gives CDR1 SNHLY, CDR2 FYNNEI. CDR3 DNA sequence: TGTGCCAGCAGTGGGGGGACATCCTTAGAAAATGAGCAGTTCTTC. Amino acid sequence: CASSGGTSLENEQFF.

DNA for the CDR3: TGTGCCAGCAGCGCTGTGGGCAGGAACACTGAAGCTTTCTTT. This gives the protein CASSAVGRNTEAFF. The chain uses TRBV2 and TRBJ1-1, with D uncertain. Trimming took 6 bases from V and 1 from J, leaving 12 bases between them. Germline V lookup: CDR1 SNHLY, CDR2 FYNNEI. The CDR3 runs 14 residues.